This T cell receptor beta chain appears in the sequencing data of a study of T cells in Graves' hyperthyroidism and ophthalmopathy. This CDR3 region has 17 residues. The germline gives CDR1 KGHSH, CDR2 LQKENI. The V segment lost 0 bases and the J segment 10 bases; nucleotides outside the gene matches: 8. Overall study findings and caveats: Blood held most thyroid clonotypes expanded above 0.001 frequency.

Regarding this clonotype: The antigen remains undetermined.

A Clinical Activity Score of at least 3, a NOSPECS grade of at least 4 and a duration under 3 months were recorded in the ophthalmopathy patients. RNA transcripts provided the source from which TCR beta CDR3 regions were amplified. The HTBI primer set drove a first-round RT-PCR of the TCR CDR3. TCRdb reanalysed the multiplex PCR reads using MiXCR and keeps one entry per CDR3 protein. In the table there are 350,000 to 400,000 distinct CDR3 sequences, under 20% of which are singletons. The chain joins TRBV18 to TRBJ1-6; 11 bases are shared with TRBD1. Sequences were obtained from blood. This sequence originates from a young man with Graves' ophthalmopathy. The CDR3 loop is CASSPPRDRGIRSPLHF. DNA for the CDR3: TGTGCCAGCTCACCACCCCGGGACAGGGGGATCAGGTCACCCCTCCACTTT.